One sample yielded the 23 T cell receptor beta chains listed below, sequenced in a study of beta chain features in type 1 diabetes. The entirety of the isolated RNA underwent reverse transcription, so expressed TCRB transcripts were sequenced. Clones were sequenced by immunoSEQ multiplex PCR, and TCRdb holds only the in-frame ones, with some missing. The top ten clones hold 1% to 1.5% of a sample with some 220,000 clones, 9.5% to 13% of them seen once. Sequences were obtained from central memory CD4+ T cells from blood. Receptors originate from a man between 18 and 35 years old in good health.

The chain uses TRBV9 and TRBJ1-4; tentatively, D is TRBD1 (5 bases). This CDR3 comprises 15 residues. CDR1 is SGDLS, CDR2 YYNGEE, per germline. V lost 2 bases, J lost 4 bases, and 12 bases lay in between. The CDR3 DNA is TGTGCCAGCAGCGTGGGGACTCGCCGTAATGAAAAACTGTTTTTT. As protein: CASSVGTRRNEKLFF. Drawing the rest from reference TRBV9 and TRBJ1-4, the complete variable domain is DSGVTQTPKHLITATGQRVTLRCSPRSGDLSVYWYQQSLDQGLQFLIQYYNGEERAKGNILERFSAQQFPDLHSELNLSSLELGDSALYFCASSVGTRRNEKLFFGSGTQLSVL.

The CDR3 DNA sequence: TGTGCCAGCAGCTCTTCGGCGGGTAGCACAGATACGCAGTATTTT. Translated, it gives CASSSSAGSTDTQYF. The chain couples TRBV5-4 to TRBJ2-3; D possibly corresponds to TRBD2 (5 bases). With 3 bases removed from V and 0 bases from J, the gap between germline ends came to 11 bases. The CDR3 is 15 residues long. The germline CDR1 and CDR2 sequences are SGHNT and YYREEE (reference sequence).

V usage is TRBV7-2 and J usage is TRBJ2-5; 8 nucleotides match TRBD1. The CDR3 is made up of 16 amino acids. V lost 4 bases and J lost 1; bases outside the gene matches: 8. Per germline, CDR1 SGHTA and CDR2 FQGNSA. In DNA form, the CDR3 reads TGTGCCAGCAGCTCTCTATGGACAGGGCCCCAAGAGACCCAGTACTTC. This translates into CASSSLWTGPQETQYF.

This clone has more than one count but fewer than ten. V is TRBV5-1 and J is TRBJ2-1; possible D gene TRBD1, 5 bases. Trimming stripped 0 bases from V and 4 bases from J, with 8 bases between. Germline V gene data show CDR1 as SGHRS and CDR2 as YFSETQ. This CDR3 is built from 14 residues. For the CDR3, the DNA is TGCGCCAGCAGCTTGGAGGCAGGGTACAATGAGCAGTTCTTC. Protein product: CASSLEAGYNEQFF.

This clone was observed a few times. Written as DNA, the CDR3 is TGCGCCAGCAGCTTGGACCCGGGGACTGAAGCTTTCTTT. Translation gives CASSLDPGTEAFF. The chain is built from TRBV5-1 and TRBJ1-1; D is uncertain. The V gene's germline CDR1 is SGHRS and CDR2 YFSETQ. The CDR3 has 13 amino acids. Trimming stripped 0 bases from V and 5 bases from J, with 8 bases between.

The chain has TRBV6-1 and TRBJ1-1; D remains ambiguous. Germline loops: CDR1 MNHNS, CDR2 SASEGT. CDR3 length: 13 residues. The V end was cut by 2 bases, the J end by 4 bases, with 8 bases between. The CDR3 bases are TGTGCCAGCAGTGAAACGGTAATCACTGAAGCTTTCTTT. Its translation is CASSETVITEAFF.

This clone was seen ten or more times. The V gene is TRBV4-3, the J gene TRBJ2-2, with 8 positions matching TRBD1. The length of the CDR3 is 16 residues. V lost 3 bases to trimming and J lost 1 base; unmatched junction nucleotides: 4. Germline V CDR1 and CDR2: LGHNA, YSLEER. CDR3 amino acids: CASSHHDRGNTGELFF. Here the CDR3 DNA reads TGCGCCAGCAGCCACCATGACAGGGGGAACACCGGGGAGCTGTTTTTT.

This clone was counted between two and nine times. This chain joins TRBV7-9 and TRBJ2-3, with D perhaps TRBD2 (6 bases). Germline values: CDR1 SEHNR, CDR2 FQNEAQ (reference sequence). This CDR3 contains 17 residues. V was shortened by 1 base and J by 0 bases, with 14 bases between the two germline ends. The CDR3 here is CASSLEGTGTSTDTQYF. Written as DNA, the CDR3 is TGTGCCAGCAGCTTAGAAGGAACGGGGACTAGCACAGATACGCAGTATTTT.

This clone was seen ten or more times. CDR3 bases: TGTGCCAGTAGACAGAGCGGCGAGACCCAGTACTTC. Amino acid sequence: CASRQSGETQYF. The chain recombines TRBV19 with TRBJ2-5, with D tentatively TRBD2 (5 bases). CDR1 LNHDA and CDR2 SQIVND come from the germline V gene (reference sequence). The V gene lost 6 bases and the J gene lost 5 bases, with 10 bases spanning the gap. This CDR3 has 12 residues.

The genes are TRBV7-6 and TRBJ2-5, with 9 bases that match TRBD1. After removal of 4 bases from V and 1 base from J, the junction contained 1 base not matched to a gene. CDR3 length: 14 residues. Germline CDR1 reads SGHVS; CDR2 reads FNYEAQ. The CDR3 sequence is CASSSGQGQETQYF. CDR3 in DNA: TGTGCCAGCAGCTCGGGACAGGGCCAAGAGACCCAGTACTTC.

The sample holds many counts of this clone. A junction boundary mismatches the germline segment, possibly from a read error. This chain connects TRBV7-7 to TRBJ2-1, with 8 positions matching TRBD2. The germline V gene has CDR1 SSHAT and CDR2 FNYEAQ (reference sequence). The CDR3 loop spans 14 amino acids. The CDR3 DNA reads TGTGCTAGCAGCTCTAACGGGAGGGCCGGGGAGCAGTTCTTC. Its translation: CASSSNGRAGEQFF.

This clone appeared a few times. This chain joins TRBV6-5 and TRBJ2-7; D not resolved. The CDR3 runs 14 residues. Looked up from germline, CDR1 is MNHEY and CDR2 is SVGAGI. Trimming took 2 bases from V and 6 from J, leaving 14 bases between them. Here the CDR3 DNA reads TGTGCCAGCAGTTACCTGGCCTCCCCTAGCGAGCAGTACTTC. The encoded protein is CASSYLASPSEQYF.

This clone was observed a handful of times. A much larger clone differs by one base, so this may be a read error. The genes are TRBV6-6 and TRBJ2-7, with 9 nucleotides matching TRBD2. CDR3 size: 15 residues. Germline loops: CDR1 MNHNY, CDR2 SVGAGI (reference sequence). Losses at the gene ends were 6 bases for V and 5 bases for J; bases not matched to a gene: 11. The CDR3 loop is CASRRQGRGGDEQYF. The CDR3 DNA reads TGTGCCAGCAGACGACAGGGCCGCGGGGGGGACGAGCAGTACTTC.

The chain has TRBV2 and TRBJ1-3; D is uncertain. The CDR3 consists of 16 residues. Trimming pared 4 bases from V and 0 bases from J, leaving 13 bases between. The V gene's germline CDR1 is SNHLY and CDR2 FYNNEI. The DNA of the CDR3 is TGTGCCAGCAGTGGCGCGGGAATTTACTCTGGAAACACCATATATTTT. It translates to CASSGAGIYSGNTIYF.

This clone was seen many times. The J gene is TRBJ2-7, the V gene TRBV5-1; 7 bases fit TRBD1. Germline V lookup: CDR1 SGHRS, CDR2 YFSETQ. V was clipped by 5 bases and J by 3 bases; unmatched bases: 5. The CDR3 loop spans 13 amino acids. In DNA form, the CDR3 reads TGCGCCAGCAGAACCGGGACAGACTACGAGCAGTACTTC. Translated, it gives CASRTGTDYEQYF.

The chain has TRBV7-2 and TRBJ2-6, with 7 bases matching TRBD2. The CDR3 loop spans 16 amino acids. The V and J ends lost 5 bases and 3 bases, in that order; junction bases with no gene match: 7. Germline assignment: CDR1 SGHTA and CDR2 FQGNSA. CDR3 DNA: TGTGCCAGCAGCCTCCACGGCGGGAGTGGGGCCAACGTCCTGACTTTC. Its translation: CASSLHGGSGANVLTF.

This clone was detected a few times. The rearrangement uses TRBV2 and TRBJ2-5; 7 nucleotides agree with TRBD2. V shed 3 bases and J 4 bases; nucleotides not matched to a gene: 5. The CDR3 loop spans 14 amino acids. Germline V gene sequence: CDR1 SNHLY, CDR2 FYNNEI. The CDR3 sequence is CASSEGRGGETQYF. CDR3 sequence (DNA): TGTGCCAGCAGTGAGGGGAGGGGAGGAGAGACCCAGTACTTC.

The sample holds many counts of this clone. V is TRBV29-1 and J is TRBJ2-2; no reliable D call. Per germline, CDR1 SQVTM and CDR2 ANQGSEA. With 4 bases removed from V and 0 bases from J, the gap between germline ends came to 6 bases. The CDR3 consists of 13 residues. This CDR3 reads CSVGRPNTGELFF. Here the CDR3 DNA reads TGCAGCGTTGGACGGCCGAACACCGGGGAGCTGTTTTTT.

This clone turned up a few times. DNA for the CDR3: TGTGCCAGTACCCTCCATGCGGGTTCCTACGAGCAGTACTTC. Its translation is CASTLHAGSYEQYF. This rearrangement joins TRBV19 to TRBJ2-7, with a weak D call TRBD2 (5 bases). V shed 7 bases and J shed 1 base, with 14 bases lying between them. Germline lookup yields CDR1 LNHDA and CDR2 SQIVND (reference sequence). This CDR3 has 14 amino acids.

This clone has a handful of counts. The sample has other DNA sequences that encode this CDR3 too. The chain uses TRBV5-1 and TRBJ2-7, with D unresolved. The V end was cut by 2 bases, the J end by 3 bases, with 6 bases between. Germline CDR1 SGHRS, CDR2 YFSETQ. The CDR3 is made up of 12 amino acids. CDR3 sequence: CASSFQGYEQYF. DNA of the CDR3: TGCGCCAGCAGCTTTCAAGGCTACGAGCAGTACTTC.

V usage is TRBV11-2 and J usage is TRBJ2-1; TRBD2 matches 7 bases. CDR3 length: 15 amino acids. V lost 7 bases to trimming and J lost 4 bases; unmatched junction nucleotides: 10. Germline V lookup: CDR1 SGHAT, CDR2 FQNNGV. Here the CDR3 reads CASILGSGAYNEQFF. The CDR3 nucleotides are TGTGCCAGCATACTAGGCAGCGGGGCTTACAATGAGCAGTTCTTC.

This clone has just a few counts. This chain connects TRBV30 to TRBJ2-7; 7 bases fit TRBD1. Germline lookup yields CDR1 GTSNPN and CDR2 SVGIG (reference sequence). This CDR3 contains 12 residues. V dropped 5 bases and J dropped 3; count of bases not matched to a gene: 4. CDR3 residues: CAWGTVDYEQYF. CDR3 coding DNA: TGTGCCTGGGGGACAGTGGACTACGAGCAGTACTTC.

The J gene is TRBJ1-2, the V gene TRBV7-2; D possibly corresponds to TRBD1 (6 bases). Germline V gene sequence: CDR1 SGHTA, CDR2 FQGNSA. This CDR3 has 17 residues. Trimming took 5 bases from V and 1 from J, leaving 20 bases between them. CDR3 in DNA: TGTGCCAGCAGCAACGTTCGGACAGCAACGATTAACTATGGCTACACCTTC. Protein sequence: CASSNVRTATINYGYTF.